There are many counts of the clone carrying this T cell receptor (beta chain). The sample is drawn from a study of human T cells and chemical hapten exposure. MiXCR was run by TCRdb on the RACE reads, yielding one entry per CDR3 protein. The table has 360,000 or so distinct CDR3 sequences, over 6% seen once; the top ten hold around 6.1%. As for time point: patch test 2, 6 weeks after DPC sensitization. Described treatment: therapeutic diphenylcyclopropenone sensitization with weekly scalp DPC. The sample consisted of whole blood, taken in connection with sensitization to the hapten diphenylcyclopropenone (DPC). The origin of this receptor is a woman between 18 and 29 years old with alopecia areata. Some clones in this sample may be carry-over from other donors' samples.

CDR3 sequence reads: CASNEGGEGDQPQHF. CDR3 sequence (DNA): TGTGCCAGCAATGAGGGGGGAGAAGGGGATCAGCCCCAGCATTTT. The chain combines TRBV25-1 with TRBJ1-5; possible D gene TRBD1, 6 bases. Trimming took off 7 bases at V and 5 bases at J, with 18 bases between the two ends. Germline CDR1 reads MGHDK; CDR2 reads SYGVNS. The CDR3 loop spans 15 amino acids.